One and the same sample provided the 4 T cell receptor beta chains below, sequenced in a study of blood T cell repertoires in COVID-19. TCRdb's copy holds only in-frame clones and misses some; the assay was immunoSEQ multiplex PCR. Of approximately 190,000 clones in the sample, approximately 90% were seen once. Sequenced material: peripheral blood. The source is a man aged 40-49 years with active or convalescent COVID-19.

This chain uses TRBV15 with TRBJ1-5; no clear D gene. Germline V lookup: CDR1 LNHNV, CDR2 YYDKDF (reference sequence). CDR3 length: 16 amino acids. Between the trimmed V and J ends, which lost 1 base and 2 bases, there was a span of 12 bases. CDR3 coding DNA: TGTGCCACCAGCAGAGGAGAGAGGGCTGGCAATCAGCCCCAGCATTTT. Translating it yields CATSRGERAGNQPQHF.

The J gene is TRBJ2-7, the V gene TRBV28, with D perhaps matching TRBD2 (6 bases). Trimming left V 8 bases short and J 3 bases short, with 14 bases between. Germline V gene data show CDR1 as MDHEN and CDR2 as SYDVKM. CDR3 size: 13 residues. The chain's CDR3 is CASWPSAGYEQYF. DNA of the CDR3: TGTGCCAGCTGGCCTAGCGCGGGCTACGAGCAGTACTTC.

This chain uses TRBV7-3 with TRBJ2-1; 9 bases align to TRBD1. Germline CDR1 SGHTA, CDR2 FQGTGA. The CDR3 loop spans 16 amino acids. Trimming removed 2 bases from V and 10 bases from J; junction bases left unmatched: 12. In DNA, the CDR3 is TGTGCCAGCAGCTTAGGGGACAGGGAGAGAGGAGGAGAGCAGTTCTTC. This codes for CASSLGDRERGGEQFF.

The chain carries TRBV2 and TRBJ1-5, with D possibly TRBD1 on 5 matching bases. V was clipped by 1 base and J by 5 bases, with 9 bases between them. Germline V gene sequence: CDR1 SNHLY, CDR2 FYNNEI. The CDR3 totals 14 residues. The CDR3 region has the DNA TGTGCCAGCAGTGAAGAGGCAGGGTATCAGCCCCAGCATTTT. This sequence encodes CASSEEAGYQPQHF. The full variable domain, rest sourced from reference TRBV2 and TRBJ1-5, is EPEVTQTPSHQVTQMGQEVILRCVPISNHLYFYWYRQILGQKVEFLVSFYNNEISEKSEIFDDQFSVERPDGSNFTLKIRSTKLEDSAMYFCASSEEAGYQPQHFGDGTRLSIL.